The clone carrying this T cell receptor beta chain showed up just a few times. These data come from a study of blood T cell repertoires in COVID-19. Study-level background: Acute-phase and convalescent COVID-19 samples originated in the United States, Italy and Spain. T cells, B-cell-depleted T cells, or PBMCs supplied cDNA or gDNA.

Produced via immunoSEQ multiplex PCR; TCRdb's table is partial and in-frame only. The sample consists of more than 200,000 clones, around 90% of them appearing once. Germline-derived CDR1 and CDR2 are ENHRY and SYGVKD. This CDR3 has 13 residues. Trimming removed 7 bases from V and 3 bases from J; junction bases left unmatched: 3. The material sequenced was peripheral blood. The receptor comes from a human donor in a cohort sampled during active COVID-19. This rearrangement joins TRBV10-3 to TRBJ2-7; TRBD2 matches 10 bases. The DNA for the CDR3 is TGTGCCATCACCGAGCGGGGGGGCTACGAGCAGTACTTC. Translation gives CAITERGGYEQYF.